Below, 26 T cell receptor beta chains from the same sample are listed, as sequenced in a study of regulatory T cells in long-lasting Graves disease. Libraries of TCR beta came from iRepertoire HTBI primers plus Arm-PCR of CDR3 regions. MiXCR, applied by TCRdb to the multiplex PCR reads, yields one record per CDR3 protein. The sample holds 450,000 to 700,000 distinct CDR3 sequences, about 13% seen once. Time point of the sample: newly diagnosed GD, antithyroid drugs for less than 3 months. From RNA extracted from PBMCs, the TCR library was made. These records were also assigned to another study, of T cells in Graves' hyperthyroidism and ophthalmopathy.

The source was peripheral blood mononuclear cells (PBMCs), collected at new diagnosis, from a patient treated with antithyroid drugs. All receptors derive from a man aged 30 to 45 with Graves disease.

This clonotype turned up a few times. The rearrangement links TRBV3-1 to TRBJ2-7; no firm D call. Germline lookup yields CDR1 LGHDT and CDR2 YNNKEL (reference sequence). V was shortened by 5 bases and J by 2 bases, with 10 bases between the two germline ends. This CDR3 region has 13 residues. CDR3 sequence reads: CASSATSAYEQYF. The CDR3 DNA follows: TGTGCCAGCAGCGCAACCTCGGCCTACGAGCAGTACTTC.

V is TRBV20-1 and J is TRBJ2-7; maybe TRBD2 (6 bases). The V end lost 3 bases, the J end lost 3 bases, and 15 bases lay between the germline ends. The CDR3 consists of 14 residues. CDR1 is DFQATT, CDR2 SNEGSKA, per germline (reference sequence). CDR3 in amino acids: CSARPIRDFYEQYF. Written as DNA, the CDR3 is TGCAGTGCTAGGCCTATTCGGGACTTCTACGAGCAGTACTTC.

This clonotype was seen repeatedly, ten times or more. V gene TRBV2 combines with J gene TRBJ1-2, with TRBD1 matching over 7 bases. Trimming took 4 bases from V and 3 from J; bases not matched to a gene: 5. The CDR3 has 14 residues. Germline CDR1 reads SNHLY; CDR2 reads FYNNEI. Here the CDR3 DNA reads TGTGCCAGCAGTGCGCAGGGGGGGGACTATGGCTACACCTTC. Translated, it gives CASSAQGGDYGYTF.

Ten or more counts support this clonotype. The chain carries TRBV12-3 or TRBV12-4 and TRBJ2-1; the match to TRBD2 covers 14 bases. V lost 6 bases, J lost 2 bases, and 6 bases stayed unmatched. The CDR3 runs 17 residues. The CDR3 is CASSSGTSGRTYNEQFF. The DNA of the CDR3 is TGTGCCAGCAGCTCTGGGACTAGCGGGAGAACCTACAATGAGCAGTTCTTC.

This clonotype occurred a few times. No conserved phenylalanine or tryptophan ends this CDR3, so it is likely a read error. The chain couples TRBV20-1 to TRBJ2-7, with no clear D. CDR1 and CDR2 from the germline V gene are DFQATT and SNEGSKA (reference sequence). The CDR3 is 14 amino acids. Between the trimmed V and J ends, which lost 0 bases and 3 bases, there was a span of 12 bases. CDR3: CSAREGFPLYEQYL. The CDR3 DNA sequence: TGCAGTGCTAGAGAAGGGTTCCCCCTCTACGAGCAGTACCTC.

This clonotype was found a few times. A much larger clonotype is one base distant, so this may be a read error. The rearrangement links TRBV7-9 to TRBJ1-2, with a possible D match to TRBD1 (6 bases). The germline CDR1 and CDR2 sequences are SEHNR and FQNEAQ (reference sequence). The CDR3 runs 15 residues. Trimming shortened V by 0 bases and J by 8 bases, and 16 bases separated the two germline ends. DNA of the CDR3: TGTGCCAGCAGCTTAGCGGACAGAGAGTTCCCCGGCTACACCTTC. It is translated as CASSLADREFPGYTF.

Ten or more counts support this clonotype. The V and J genes are TRBV20-1 and TRBJ1-5, with 7 bases that match TRBD1. CDR3 length: 15 amino acids. The trim removed 0 bases at V and 4 bases at J, leaving 6 bases unmatched. The germline gives CDR1 DFQATT, CDR2 SNEGSKA (reference sequence). The CDR3 region is CSAREGAGGNQPQHF. As DNA, the CDR3 is TGCAGTGCTAGAGAGGGGGCAGGGGGTAATCAGCCCCAGCATTTT.

This clonotype has a count of ten or more. The rearrangement joins TRBV29-1 to TRBJ1-5; D remains unclear. V lost 4 bases to trimming and J lost 0 bases, with 4 bases between them. This CDR3 is built from 12 residues. Germline assignment: CDR1 SQVTM and CDR2 ANQGSEA. The CDR3 coding sequence is TGCAGCGTTGCAGTTAGCAATCAGCCCCAGCATTTT. Translating gives CSVAVSNQPQHF.

In its sample, this clonotype was seen many times. The rearrangement uses TRBV27 and TRBJ2-1, with 7 positions matching TRBD2. J lost 7 bases, V lost 5 bases, and 17 bases had no gene match. This CDR3 has 17 residues. Germline V gene data show CDR1 as MNHEY and CDR2 as SMNVEV (reference sequence). CDR3 DNA: TGTGCCAGCAGTCCTAACCTAGGACAAGCGGGGAATAATGAGCAGTTCTTC. Protein sequence: CASSPNLGQAGNNEQFF.

The chain links TRBV18 to TRBJ1-1, with TRBD1 identical over 7 bases. The CDR3 contains 17 residues. The J segment lost 6 bases and the V segment lost 2 bases, leaving 15 bases of the junction unmatched. The germline V gene has CDR1 KGHSH and CDR2 LQKENI. The CDR3 is CASSPGRDSILDAEAFF. Written as DNA, the CDR3 is TGTGCCAGCTCACCAGGACGGGACAGCATATTGGACGCTGAAGCTTTCTTT.

This clonotype was detected ten times or more. CDR3 residues: CASSLGLAGGETQYF. In DNA, the CDR3 is TGTGCCAGCAGCCTAGGACTAGCGGGAGGAGAGACCCAGTACTTC. This sequence joins TRBV11-2 and TRBJ2-5; 14 bases match TRBD2. The V and J ends lost 5 bases and 4 bases, in that order; junction bases with no gene match: 3. CDR3 length equals 15 residues. Germline CDR1 is SGHAT and CDR2 is FQNNGV.

This clonotype was recorded a few times. A much more abundant neighbour one base away suggests this may be a read error. The V call is TRBV2, the J call TRBJ2-5, with D tentatively TRBD2 (6 bases). Germline V gene data show CDR1 as SNHLY and CDR2 as FYNNEI. The CDR3 has 14 residues. Trimming cost V 8 bases and J 4 bases, with 17 bases left between them. This chain's CDR3 is CASVANGGRETQYF. The CDR3 nucleotides read TGTGCCAGCGTGGCGAACGGGGGTAGAGAGACCCAGTACTTC.

The gene calls are TRBV2 and TRBJ2-5; D might be TRBD2 (5 bases). The V end lost 1 base, the J end lost 6 bases, and 12 bases lay between the germline ends. This CDR3 has 14 residues. The V gene's germline CDR1 is SNHLY and CDR2 FYNNEI. The CDR3 sequence: CASSEVGSVKTQYF. The CDR3 DNA is TGTGCCAGCAGTGAAGTGGGGAGCGTAAAGACCCAGTACTTC.

This clonotype was counted a few times. The chain has TRBV19 and TRBJ2-3; D call uncertain. This CDR3 contains 14 residues. Trimming pared 7 bases from V and 3 bases from J, leaving 14 bases between. Germline CDR1 reads LNHDA; CDR2 reads SQIVND (reference sequence). CDR3 DNA sequence: TGTGCCAGTAATGCGGTCTTCCGTACAGATACGCAGTATTTT. Protein sequence: CASNAVFRTDTQYF. The full variable domain, in which reference TRBV19 and TRBJ2-3 provide the parts outside the CDR3, is DGGITQSPKYLFRKEGQNVTLSCEQNLNHDAMYWYRQDPGQGLRLIYYSQIVNDFQKGDIAEGYSVSREKKESFPLTVTSAQKNPTAFYLCASNAVFRTDTQYFGPGTRLTVL.

CDR3 amino acids: CASGEGGDTQYF. CDR3 coding DNA: TGTGCCAGCGGGGAGGGAGGAGATACGCAGTATTTT. The rearrangement joins TRBV6-1 to TRBJ2-3, with 7 positions matching TRBD2. This CDR3 spans 12 amino acids. Germline V lookup: CDR1 MNHNS, CDR2 SASEGT. The V and J ends lost 8 bases and 5 bases, in that order; junction bases with no gene match: 4.

The sample holds many counts of this clonotype. This rearrangement joins TRBV19 to TRBJ1-5, with D tentatively TRBD1 (5 bases). Germline V gene data show CDR1 as LNHDA and CDR2 as SQIVND (reference sequence). V was shortened by 0 bases and J by 6 bases, with 12 bases between the two germline ends. The CDR3 is made up of 15 amino acids. The CDR3 DNA sequence: TGTGCCAGTAGTATAGAATGGGACCTACTTCAGCCCCAGCATTTT. Translated: CASSIEWDLLQPQHF.

In this sample, this clonotype turned up a few times. The V and J genes are TRBV6-1 and TRBJ2-1, with D unclear. In germline, CDR1 is MNHNS, CDR2 SASEGT. V lost 7 bases to trimming and J lost 3 bases, with 25 bases between them. The CDR3 covers 18 residues. CDR3 sequence (DNA): TGTGCCAGCATCCCCAATTCCGCCGAGGCCTTAAACTACAATGAGCAGTTCTTC. Translating it yields CASIPNSAEALNYNEQFF.

The chain employs TRBV19 and TRBJ1-1; D remains unclear. V was trimmed by 3 bases and J by 11 bases, leaving 10 bases between them. Germline values: CDR1 LNHDA, CDR2 SQIVND (reference sequence). The CDR3 totals 11 residues. CDR3 region: CASSMGWRAFF. The CDR3 coding sequence is TGTGCCAGTAGTATGGGCTGGCGGGCTTTCTTT. Using reference TRBV19 and TRBJ1-1 for the parts outside the CDR3, the full variable domain is DGGITQSPKYLFRKEGQNVTLSCEQNLNHDAMYWYRQDPGQGLRLIYYSQIVNDFQKGDIAEGYSVSREKKESFPLTVTSAQKNPTAFYLCASSMGWRAFFGQGTRLTVV.

This clonotype has ten or more counts. This chain links TRBV20-1 with TRBJ2-7, with D perhaps TRBD2 (5 bases). The CDR3 runs 13 residues. V lost 5 bases to trimming and J lost 5 bases, with 16 bases between them. CDR1 is DFQATT, CDR2 SNEGSKA, per germline (reference sequence). The CDR3 coding sequence is TGCAGTGCTGCCGTGGACGGGCGGGACGAGCAGTACTTC. Its protein is CSAAVDGRDEQYF.

This clonotype was observed many times. The J gene is TRBJ2-1, the V gene TRBV5-1; possibly TRBD2 for D (6 bases). The ends were cut back, 4 bases at V and 3 bases at J, with 8 bases in the middle. Germline V gene data show CDR1 as SGHRS and CDR2 as YFSETQ. CDR3 length equals 13 residues. CDR3 DNA: TGCGCCAGCAGCAATAGCGGCTACAATGAGCAGTTCTTC. Its translation is CASSNSGYNEQFF.

This clonotype was observed many times. The CDR3 loop is CASSVTSRTGNTGELFF. Written as DNA, the CDR3 is TGTGCCAGCAGCGTAACCAGTCGGACTGGGAACACCGGGGAGCTGTTTTTT. This chain connects TRBV9 to TRBJ2-2, with D possibly TRBD2 on 5 matching bases. With 1 base removed from V and 1 base from J, the gap between germline ends came to 14 bases. The CDR3 loop spans 17 amino acids. Germline V gene sequence: CDR1 SGDLS, CDR2 YYNGEE.

This clonotype was picked up a small number of times. This chain connects TRBV15 to TRBJ2-3, with 7 positions matching TRBD1. The CDR3 runs to 17 residues. The trim removed 1 base at V and 2 bases at J, leaving 9 bases unmatched. The V gene's germline CDR1 is LNHNV and CDR2 YYDKDF (reference sequence). The CDR3, as DNA: TGTGCCACCAGCAGAGGGGTGGCAGGGGGTGCCACAGATACGCAGTATTTT. Translating it yields CATSRGVAGGATDTQYF. Looking up the rest from reference TRBV15 and TRBJ2-3 gives the full variable domain: DAMVIQNPRYQVTQFGKPVTLSCSQTLNHNVMYWYQQKSSQAPKLLFHYYDKDFNNEADTPDNFQSRRPNTSFCFLDIRSPGLGDTAMYLCATSRGVAGGATDTQYFGPGTRLTVL.

Ten or more counts support this clonotype. V and J are TRBV7-8 and TRBJ2-3; TRBD2 agrees at 8 bases. V gave up 2 bases and J gave up 8 bases; unmatched junction bases: 12. The CDR3 is 16 amino acids. Germline assignment: CDR1 SGHVS and CDR2 FQNEAQ. The CDR3, as DNA: TGTGCCAGCAGCTTATTTTTTAGCGGGATCTCGGGTACGCAGTATTTT. Amino acids: CASSLFFSGISGTQYF.

This clonotype was counted a few times. V usage is TRBV6-5 and J usage is TRBJ2-7; D call uncertain. The V end was cut by 2 bases, the J end by 4 bases, with 9 bases between. The V gene's germline CDR1 is MNHEY and CDR2 SVGAGI. This CDR3 has 13 residues. CDR3 in DNA: TGTGCCAGCAGTTACGGCAGAAAGTACGAGCAGTACTTC. Translated, it gives CASSYGRKYEQYF.

This clonotype turned up a few times. V is TRBV6-4 and J is TRBJ1-6; unclear D gene. The CDR3 totals 13 residues. CDR1 is MRHNA and CDR2 is SNTAGT in the germline V gene. Trimming left V 0 bases short and J 7 bases short, with 4 bases between. CDR3 sequence reads: CASSDSDNSPLHF. CDR3 DNA sequence: TGTGCCAGCAGTGACTCGGACAATTCACCCCTCCACTTT.

This clonotype was seen ten or more times. The rearrangement uses TRBV20-1 and TRBJ2-5, with 7 bases that match TRBD2. Germline CDR1 and CDR2: DFQATT and SNEGSKA (reference sequence). The CDR3 contains 14 residues. This CDR3 reads CSWAEAGRQETQYF. The CDR3 nucleotides read TGCAGCTGGGCGGAAGCGGGGCGCCAAGAGACCCAGTACTTC.